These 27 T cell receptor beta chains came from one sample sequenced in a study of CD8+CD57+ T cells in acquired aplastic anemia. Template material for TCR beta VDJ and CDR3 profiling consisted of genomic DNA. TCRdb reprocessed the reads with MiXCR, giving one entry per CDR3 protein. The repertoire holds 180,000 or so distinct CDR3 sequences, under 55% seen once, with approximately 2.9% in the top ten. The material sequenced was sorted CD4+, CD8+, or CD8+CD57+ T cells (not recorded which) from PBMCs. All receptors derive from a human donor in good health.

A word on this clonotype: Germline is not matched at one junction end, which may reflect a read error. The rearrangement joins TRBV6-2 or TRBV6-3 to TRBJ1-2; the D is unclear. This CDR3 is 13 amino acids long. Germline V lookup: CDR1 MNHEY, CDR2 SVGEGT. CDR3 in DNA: TGTGCCAGCACGGTTAGACAAAACTATGTCTACACCTTC. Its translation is CASTVRQNYVYTF.

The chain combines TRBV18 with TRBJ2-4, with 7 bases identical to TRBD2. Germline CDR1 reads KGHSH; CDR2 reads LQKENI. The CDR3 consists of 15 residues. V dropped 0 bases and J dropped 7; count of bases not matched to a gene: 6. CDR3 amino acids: CASSPPEASGNIQYF. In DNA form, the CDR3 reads TGTGCCAGCTCACCACCGGAGGCTAGCGGTAACATTCAGTACTTC.

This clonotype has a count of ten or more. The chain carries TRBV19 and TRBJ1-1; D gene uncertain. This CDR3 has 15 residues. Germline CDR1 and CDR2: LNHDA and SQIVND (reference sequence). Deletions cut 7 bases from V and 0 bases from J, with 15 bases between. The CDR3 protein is CASIRETGMNTEAFF. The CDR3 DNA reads TGTGCCAGTATAAGAGAGACTGGAATGAACACTGAAGCTTTCTTT.

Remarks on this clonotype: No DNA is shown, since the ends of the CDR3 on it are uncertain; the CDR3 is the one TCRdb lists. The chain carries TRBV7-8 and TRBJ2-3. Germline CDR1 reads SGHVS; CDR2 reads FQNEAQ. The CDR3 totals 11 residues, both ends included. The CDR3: CASTLADTQYF.

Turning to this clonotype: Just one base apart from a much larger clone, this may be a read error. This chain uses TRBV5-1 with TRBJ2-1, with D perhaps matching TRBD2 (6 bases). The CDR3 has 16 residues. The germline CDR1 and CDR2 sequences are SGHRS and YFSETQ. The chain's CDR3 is CASSLFAGSSYNGQFF. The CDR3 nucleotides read TGCGCCAGCAGCTTGTTCGCGGGAAGCTCCTACAATGGGCAGTTCTTC.

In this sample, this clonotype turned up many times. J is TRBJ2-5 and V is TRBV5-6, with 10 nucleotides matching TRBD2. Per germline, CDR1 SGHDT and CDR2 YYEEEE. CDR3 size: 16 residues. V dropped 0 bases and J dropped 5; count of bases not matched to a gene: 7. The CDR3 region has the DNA TGTGCCAGCAGCTTGGATTTAGCGGGAGGTTGGGAGACCCAGTACTTC. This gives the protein CASSLDLAGGWETQYF.

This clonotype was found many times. The CDR3 loop is CASLAAGQETQYF. In DNA, the CDR3 is TGTGCTAGCCTAGCAGCGGGACAAGAGACCCAGTACTTC. The genes are TRBV12-5 and TRBJ2-5; TRBD2 agrees at 7 bases. J gave up 2 bases and V 9 bases, and 6 bases lay outside the gene matches. The CDR3 totals 13 residues. Germline V gives CDR1 LGHNT, CDR2 FRNRAP.

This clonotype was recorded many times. The CDR3 loop is CATSVGYSYNEQFF. CDR3 bases: TGTGCCACCAGTGTCGGGTACAGCTACAATGAGCAGTTCTTC. The chain joins TRBV24-1 to TRBJ2-1; D gene uncertain. Germline V gene sequence: CDR1 KGHDR, CDR2 SFDVKD. Deletions cut 5 bases from V and 3 bases from J, with 10 bases between. This CDR3 is 14 amino acids long.

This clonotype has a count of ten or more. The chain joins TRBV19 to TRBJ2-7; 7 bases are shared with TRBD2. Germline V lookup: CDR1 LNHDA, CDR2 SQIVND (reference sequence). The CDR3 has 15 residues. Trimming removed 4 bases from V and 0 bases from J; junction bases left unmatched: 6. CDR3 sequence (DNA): TGTGCCAGTAGTACCCAGACTAGCCGCTCCTACGAGCAGTACTTC. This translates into CASSTQTSRSYEQYF.

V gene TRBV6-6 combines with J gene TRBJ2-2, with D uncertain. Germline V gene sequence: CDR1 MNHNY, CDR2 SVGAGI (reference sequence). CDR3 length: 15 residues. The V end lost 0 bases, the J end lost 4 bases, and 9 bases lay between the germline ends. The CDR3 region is CASSYSTELTGELFF. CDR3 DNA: TGTGCCAGCAGTTACTCTACAGAACTCACCGGGGAGCTGTTTTTT.

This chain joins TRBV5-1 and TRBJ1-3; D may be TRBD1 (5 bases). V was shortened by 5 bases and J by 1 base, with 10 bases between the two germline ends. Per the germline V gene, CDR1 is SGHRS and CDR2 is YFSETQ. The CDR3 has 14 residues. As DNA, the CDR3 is TGCGCCAGCAGGTTAGGGGAATCTGGAAACACCATATATTTT. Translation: CASRLGESGNTIYF.

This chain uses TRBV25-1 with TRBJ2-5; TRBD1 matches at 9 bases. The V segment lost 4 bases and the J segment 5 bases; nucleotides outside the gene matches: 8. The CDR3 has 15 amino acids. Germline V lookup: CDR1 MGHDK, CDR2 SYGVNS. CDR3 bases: TGTGCCAGCAGTGGCTGGACAGGGGAGATGGAGACCCAGTACTTC. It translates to CASSGWTGEMETQYF.

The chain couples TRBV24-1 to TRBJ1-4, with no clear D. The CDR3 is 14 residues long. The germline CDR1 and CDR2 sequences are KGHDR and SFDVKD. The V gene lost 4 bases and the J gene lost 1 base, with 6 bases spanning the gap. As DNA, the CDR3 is TGTGCCACCAGTGAGGCAGGAACTAATGAAAAACTGTTTTTT. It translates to CATSEAGTNEKLFF.

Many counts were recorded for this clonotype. In DNA form, the CDR3 reads TGTGCCAGCAGCGTAGGGGTAGGGAAGACAGATACGCAGTATTTT. Protein: CASSVGVGKTDTQYF. The V call is TRBV9, the J call TRBJ2-3, with no clear D. V lost 0 bases to trimming and J lost 3 bases, with 11 bases between them. CDR3 length equals 15 residues. CDR1 is SGDLS, CDR2 YYNGEE, per germline.

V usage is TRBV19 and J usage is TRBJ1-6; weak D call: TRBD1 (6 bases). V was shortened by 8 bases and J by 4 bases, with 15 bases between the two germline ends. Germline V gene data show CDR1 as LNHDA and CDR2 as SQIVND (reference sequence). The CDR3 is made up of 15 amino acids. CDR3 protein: CASVTRQAYNSPLHF. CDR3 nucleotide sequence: TGTGCCAGTGTTACCAGACAGGCTTATAATTCACCCCTCCACTTT. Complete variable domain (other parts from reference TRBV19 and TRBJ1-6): DGGITQSPKYLFRKEGQNVTLSCEQNLNHDAMYWYRQDPGQGLRLIYYSQIVNDFQKGDIAEGYSVSREKKESFPLTVTSAQKNPTAFYLCASVTRQAYNSPLHFGNGTRLTVT.

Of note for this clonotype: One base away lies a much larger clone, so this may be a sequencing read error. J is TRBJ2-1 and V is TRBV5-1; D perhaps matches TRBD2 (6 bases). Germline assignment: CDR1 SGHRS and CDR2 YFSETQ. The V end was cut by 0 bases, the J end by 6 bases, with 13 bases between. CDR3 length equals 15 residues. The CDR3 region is CASSLGGGGFNEQFF. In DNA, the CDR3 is TGCGCCAGCAGCTTGGGGGGTGGAGGGTTCAATGAGCAGTTCTTC.

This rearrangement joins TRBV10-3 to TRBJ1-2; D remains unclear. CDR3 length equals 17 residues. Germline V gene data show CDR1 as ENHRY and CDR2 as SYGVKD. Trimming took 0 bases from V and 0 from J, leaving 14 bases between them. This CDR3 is CAISESNSRLANYGYTF. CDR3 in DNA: TGTGCCATCAGTGAGTCGAACAGCCGGCTAGCTAACTATGGCTACACCTTC.

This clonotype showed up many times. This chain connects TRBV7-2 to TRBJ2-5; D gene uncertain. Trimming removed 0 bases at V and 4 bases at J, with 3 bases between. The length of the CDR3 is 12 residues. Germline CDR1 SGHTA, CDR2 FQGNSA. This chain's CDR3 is CASSLAGETQYF. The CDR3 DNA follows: TGTGCCAGCAGCTTAGCGGGAGAGACCCAGTACTTC. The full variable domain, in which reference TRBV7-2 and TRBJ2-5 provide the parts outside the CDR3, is GAGVSQSPSNKVTEKGKDVELRCDPISGHTALYWYRQSLGQGLEFLIYFQGNSAPDKSGLPSDRFSAERTGGSVSTLTIQRTQQEDSAVYLCASSLAGETQYFGPGTRLLVL.

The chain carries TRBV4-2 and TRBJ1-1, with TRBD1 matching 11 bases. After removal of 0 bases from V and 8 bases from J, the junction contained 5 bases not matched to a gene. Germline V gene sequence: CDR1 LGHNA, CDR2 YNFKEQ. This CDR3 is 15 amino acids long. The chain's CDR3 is CASSQDRDRGSEAFF. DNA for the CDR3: TGTGCCAGCAGCCAAGACCGGGACAGGGGGTCCGAAGCTTTCTTT.

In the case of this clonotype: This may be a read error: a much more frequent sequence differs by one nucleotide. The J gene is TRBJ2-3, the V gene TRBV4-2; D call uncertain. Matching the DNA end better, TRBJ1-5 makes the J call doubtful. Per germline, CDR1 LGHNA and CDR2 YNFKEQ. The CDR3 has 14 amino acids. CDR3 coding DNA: TGTGCCAGCAGCCAAGGACTAGACACAGATACGCAGCATTTT. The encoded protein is CASSQGLDTDTQHF.

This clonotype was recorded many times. The CDR3 nucleotides are TGTGCCACCAGTGAGTACGATGATGAGCAGTTCTTC. It translates to CATSEYDDEQFF. V and J are TRBV24-1 and TRBJ2-1; D not certain. V was shortened by 4 bases and J by 8 bases, with 8 bases between the two germline ends. The length of the CDR3 is 12 residues. CDR1 and CDR2 from the germline V gene are KGHDR and SFDVKD.

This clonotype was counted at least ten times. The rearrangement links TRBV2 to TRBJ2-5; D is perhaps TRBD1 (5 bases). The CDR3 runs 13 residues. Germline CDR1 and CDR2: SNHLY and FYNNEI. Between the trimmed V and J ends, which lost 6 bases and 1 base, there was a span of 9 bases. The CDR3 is CASRSTVQETQYF. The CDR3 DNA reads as TGTGCCAGCAGGTCGACAGTCCAAGAGACCCAGTACTTC. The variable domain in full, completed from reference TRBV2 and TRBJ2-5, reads EPEVTQTPSHQVTQMGQEVILRCVPISNHLYFYWYRQILGQKVEFLVSFYNNEISEKSEIFDDQFSVERPDGSNFTLKIRSTKLEDSAMYFCASRSTVQETQYFGPGTRLLVL.

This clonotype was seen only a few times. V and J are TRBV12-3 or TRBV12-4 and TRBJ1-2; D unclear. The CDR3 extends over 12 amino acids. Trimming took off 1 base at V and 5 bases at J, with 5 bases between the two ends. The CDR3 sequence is CASSLEGYGYTF. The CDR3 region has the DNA TGTGCCAGCAGTTTAGAAGGGTATGGCTACACCTTC.

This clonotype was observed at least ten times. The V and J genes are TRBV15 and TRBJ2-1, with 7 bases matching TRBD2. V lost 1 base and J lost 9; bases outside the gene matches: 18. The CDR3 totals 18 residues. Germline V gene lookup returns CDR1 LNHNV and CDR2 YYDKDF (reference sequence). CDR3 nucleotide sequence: TGTGCCACCAGCAGAGGTGACCGAAGGACTAGGGGTGGCAGTGAGCAGTTCTTC. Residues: CATSRGDRRTRGGSEQFF.

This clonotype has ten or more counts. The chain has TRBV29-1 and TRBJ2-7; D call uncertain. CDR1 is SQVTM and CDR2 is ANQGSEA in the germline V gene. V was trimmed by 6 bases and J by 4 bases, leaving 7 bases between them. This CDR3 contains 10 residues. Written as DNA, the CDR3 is TGCAGCGTCGCCGATTACGAGCAGTACTTC. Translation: CSVADYEQYF.

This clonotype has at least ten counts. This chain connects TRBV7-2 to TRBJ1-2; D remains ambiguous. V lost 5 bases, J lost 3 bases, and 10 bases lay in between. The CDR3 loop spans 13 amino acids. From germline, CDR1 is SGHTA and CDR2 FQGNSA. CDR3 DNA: TGTGCCAGCAGCCCGGTGTCAGACTATGGCTACACCTTC. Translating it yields CASSPVSDYGYTF.

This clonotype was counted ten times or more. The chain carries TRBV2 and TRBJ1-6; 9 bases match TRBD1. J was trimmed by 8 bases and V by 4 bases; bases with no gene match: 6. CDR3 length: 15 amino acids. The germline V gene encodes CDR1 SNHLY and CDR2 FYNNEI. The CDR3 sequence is CASSARTGEHSPLHF. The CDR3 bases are TGTGCCAGCAGTGCCAGGACAGGGGAGCATTCACCCCTCCACTTT.